This TCR beta chain was recorded in a study of cytomegalovirus exposure and HLA in healthy donors. Germline trimming cut 5 bases from V and 3 bases from J; bases unmatched to any gene: 3. The CDR3 totals 14 residues. The V gene's germline CDR1 is MNHEY and CDR2 SMNVEV (reference sequence). Clones were read by immunoSEQ multiplex PCR, and TCRdb kept only the in-frame ones, dropping some. The sample shows 140,000 or so clones, 80% to 90% of them seen only once. The V gene is TRBV27, the J gene TRBJ2-1; the match to TRBD2 covers 8 bases. Specimen: PBMCs. This TCR was recovered from a woman in her twenties or thirties in good health and CMV-seropositive. Here the CDR3 reads CASSGAGGYNEQFF. In DNA, the CDR3 is TGTGCCAGCAGTGGGGCGGGGGGCTACAATGAGCAGTTCTTC.